This TCR beta chain was sequenced during a study of cytotoxic CD8 clonotypes in ibrutinib-treated CLL. Background on the study: Response sampling took place at median about 12 months of treatment, range 6 to 36. Study results and limitations: Among the clonotypes, public ones were uncommon and contracted or held stable on treatment.

The intended depth for sequencing was 1 in 200,000 to 1 in 1 million T cells. Sequencing was performed with immunoSEQ multiplex PCR; in TCRdb, only in-frame clones are kept and a portion is missing. The sample lists about 300,000 clones, approximately 79% seen once, with about 5.7% in the top ten. Looked up from germline, CDR1 is MNHEY and CDR2 is SMNVEV (reference sequence). V lost 2 bases and J 4 bases, leaving 6 bases between the germline ends. The CDR3 has 13 amino acids. A few counts support this clone. As yet, its antigen is unknown. Other nucleotide sequences in the sample specify the same CDR3.

The V gene is TRBV27, the J gene TRBJ1-5; no definite D call. The material was PBMCs, obtained at disease progression, from a patient treated with ibrutinib. The source of this sequence is a human donor with chronic lymphocytic leukemia. The CDR3 coding sequence is TGTGCCAGCAGTTTAAGCGGAAATCAGCCCCAGCATTTT. Translated: CASSLSGNQPQHF.